These 20 T cell receptor beta chains came from one sample sequenced in a study of blood T cells in healthy people across ages. PCR was performed a second time for about 7 to 12 cycles using a sample-barcoded 5' primer and a J-beta primer mix. TCRdb reprocessed the 5' RACE reads with MiXCR, giving one entry per CDR3 protein. The sample holds 1.8 million or so distinct CDR3 sequences, about two fifths seen once. Sequenced material: blood. All receptors come from a human donor in good health.

This clonotype occurred a few times. This chain's CDR3 is CASSLDREASYEQYF. The DNA for the CDR3 is TGTGCCAGCAGTCTAGACAGGGAGGCGTCCTACGAGCAGTACTTC. The rearrangement uses TRBV25-1 and TRBJ2-7, with D possibly TRBD1 on 7 matching bases. CDR3 length: 15 residues. The V gene's germline CDR1 is MGHDK and CDR2 SYGVNS. Trimming took 5 bases from V and 1 from J, leaving 15 bases between them.

The J gene is TRBJ2-1, the V gene TRBV29-1; 8 nucleotides match TRBD2. The germline CDR1 and CDR2 sequences are SQVTM and ANQGSEA. With V trimmed by 1 base and J by 3 bases, 2 bases remained unmatched. The CDR3 extends over 14 amino acids. CDR3 nucleotide sequence: TGCAGCGTTGAAGTGGGACTAGGCTACAATGAGCAGTTCTTC. It translates to CSVEVGLGYNEQFF.

The genes are TRBV28 and TRBJ1-1; D remains ambiguous. Germline CDR1 reads MDHEN; CDR2 reads SYDVKM. This CDR3 is 16 amino acids long. V lost 5 bases to trimming and J lost 0 bases, with 16 bases between them. CDR3 sequence reads: CASSGPGGRLNTEAFF. CDR3 in DNA: TGTGCCAGCAGTGGGCCCGGAGGGCGTCTGAACACTGAAGCTTTCTTT. The complete variable domain, with remaining parts taken from reference TRBV28 and TRBJ1-1, reads DVKVTQSSRYLVKRTGEKVFLECVQDMDHENMFWYRQDPGLGLRLIYFSYDVKMKEKGDIPEGYSVSREKKERFSLILESASTNQTSMYLCASSGPGGRLNTEAFFGQGTRLTVV.

The chain uses TRBV2 and TRBJ2-5; a weak D match, TRBD2 (5 bases). The better agreement between TRBJ2-7 and the DNA end casts doubt on the J call. CDR3 length equals 13 residues. Germline V gene lookup returns CDR1 SNHLY and CDR2 FYNNEI. The CDR3 reads CASRGTRTDEQYF. As DNA, the CDR3 is TGTGCCAGCAGGGGAACTCGGACTGACGAGCAGTACTTC.

This clonotype has more than one count but fewer than ten. This chain links TRBV7-2 with TRBJ1-6, with 8 bases fitting TRBD1. Germline V CDR1 and CDR2: SGHTA, FQGNSA. The CDR3 contains 14 residues. The junction had 12 bases not matched to a gene; V was cut back by 10 bases and J by 10 bases. CDR3 region: CAIITGGVGSPLHF. The CDR3 nucleotides are TGTGCCATCATAACAGGGGGGGTGGGGTCACCCCTCCACTTT.

The chain's CDR3 is CAISHPTMGATFYEQYF. CDR3 DNA sequence: TGTGCCATCAGTCACCCGACGATGGGGGCCACCTTTTACGAGCAGTACTTC. The rearrangement joins TRBV10-3 to TRBJ2-7, with D perhaps TRBD1 (6 bases). Germline CDR1 is ENHRY and CDR2 is SYGVKD. The CDR3 is made up of 17 amino acids. The V end lost 5 bases, the J end lost 4 bases, and 24 bases lay between the germline ends.

This clonotype was recorded a few times. The chain links TRBV5-1 to TRBJ2-5; 9 positions agree with TRBD2. Germline V CDR1 and CDR2: SGHRS, YFSETQ. Trimming took 2 bases from V and 2 from J; bases not matched to a gene: 7. The CDR3 is 16 residues long. The CDR3 sequence: CASSLPSGAYQETQYF. CDR3 DNA sequence: TGCGCCAGCAGCTTACCTAGCGGGGCTTATCAAGAGACCCAGTACTTC. The whole variable domain, filled in from reference TRBV5-1 and TRBJ2-5, reads KAGVTQTPRYLIKTRGQQVTLSCSPISGHRSVSWYQQTPGQGLQFLFEYFSETQRNKGNFPGRFSGRQFSNSRSEMNVSTLELGDSALYLCASSLPSGAYQETQYFGPGTRLLVL.

This clonotype was detected a few times. This chain connects TRBV12-3 or TRBV12-4 to TRBJ1-2, with a tentative D call TRBD1 (6 bases). The CDR3 extends over 13 amino acids. V dropped 1 base and J dropped 7 bases, with 10 bases sitting between them. The DNA for the CDR3 is TGTGCCAGCAGTTTAGGGACAGCCCTTGGCTACACCTTC. It codes for CASSLGTALGYTF.

This clonotype came up a few times. The V and J genes are TRBV12-3 or TRBV12-4 and TRBJ1-1, with D hard to call. CDR3 size: 14 residues. V was cut by 3 bases and J by 4 bases, with 12 bases left in between. CDR3 in amino acids: CASSLKRDSTEAFF. In DNA, the CDR3 is TGTGCCAGCAGTTTGAAACGGGATTCCACTGAAGCTTTCTTT.

The chain combines TRBV7-2 with TRBJ1-4, with D unresolved. The V end lost 5 bases, the J end lost 0 bases, and 13 bases lay between the germline ends. Germline lookup yields CDR1 SGHTA and CDR2 FQGNSA. CDR3 length: 16 amino acids. This chain's CDR3 is CASSPSPLATNEKLFF. CDR3 nucleotides: TGTGCCAGCAGCCCGAGTCCGCTTGCAACTAATGAAAAACTGTTTTTT.

The chain couples TRBV7-2 to TRBJ2-3, with a possible D match to TRBD1 (6 bases). The germline V gene encodes CDR1 SGHTA and CDR2 FQGNSA. The CDR3 length is 16 residues. V lost 4 bases, J lost 0 bases, and 14 bases lay in between. CDR3 region: CASSSRGTLSTDTQYF. The CDR3 DNA reads as TGTGCCAGCAGCTCTAGGGGGACATTGAGCACAGATACGCAGTATTTT.

The sample holds a few counts of this clonotype. Since a much larger clone is just one base distant, this may be a read error. J is TRBJ2-1 and V is TRBV29-1, with D tentatively TRBD2 (5 bases). This CDR3 is 13 amino acids long. The V gene lost 8 bases and the J gene lost 13 bases, with 24 bases spanning the gap. Germline lookup yields CDR1 SQVTM and CDR2 ANQGSEA. The CDR3 loop is CSTRLSDGETQFF. The CDR3 nucleotides are TGCAGCACACGACTTTCCGATGGGGAGACCCAGTTCTTC.

The chain couples TRBV11-2 to TRBJ2-7, with D tentatively TRBD1 or TRBD2 (5 bases each). The CDR3 is 13 amino acids. CDR1 is SGHAT and CDR2 is FQNNGV in the germline V gene. V was clipped by 8 bases and J by 2 bases, with 13 bases between them. The CDR3 protein is CASSDQGPYEQYF. The CDR3 coding sequence is TGTGCCAGCTCGGATCAGGGACCCTACGAGCAGTACTTC.

This clonotype was observed many times. The chain recombines TRBV29-1 with TRBJ2-7; the D gene is possibly TRBD1 (6 bases). The ends were cut back, 3 bases at V and 3 bases at J, with 12 bases in the middle. In germline, CDR1 is SQVTM, CDR2 ANQGSEA. The CDR3 totals 13 residues. The CDR3 DNA is TGCAGCGTTGACACAGGGAGAGGCTACGAGCAGTACTTC. Encoded protein: CSVDTGRGYEQYF.

This chain joins TRBV4-1 and TRBJ1-5, with D unresolved. This CDR3 has 14 amino acids. CDR1 is MGHRA, CDR2 YSYEKL, per germline. Trimming removed 0 bases from V and 9 bases from J, with 12 bases in between. The CDR3: CASSQEVKLLPQHF. The CDR3 DNA is TGCGCCAGCAGCCAAGAAGTTAAGCTTTTGCCCCAGCATTTT.

Only a few counts were recorded for this clonotype. The chain has TRBV20-1 and TRBJ1-2; 7 bases map to TRBD1. The germline V gene has CDR1 DFQATT and CDR2 SNEGSKA (reference sequence). J was trimmed by 4 bases and V by 1 base; bases with no gene match: 6. The CDR3 extends over 14 amino acids. As DNA, the CDR3 is TGCAGTGCTAGAGGGGGACAGAGAATCTATGGCTACACCTTC. It is translated as CSARGGQRIYGYTF.

Details on this clonotype: Relative to the germline gene, one junction end is altered; a read error may explain this. This chain joins TRBV6-6 and TRBJ1-5; D is undetermined. The CDR3 is 16 amino acids. The germline V gene has CDR1 MNHNY and CDR2 SVGAGI (reference sequence). The CDR3 loop is CASIYGDRDSNQPQHF. CDR3 DNA: TGTGCCAGCATTTACGGAGACCGAGATAGCAATCAGCCCCAGCATTTT.

The rearrangement uses TRBV7-8 and TRBJ2-3; D is ambiguous. Trimming cost V 3 bases and J 6 bases, with 7 bases left between them. CDR1 SGHVS and CDR2 FQNEAQ come from the germline V gene. This CDR3 contains 12 residues. The chain's CDR3 is CASSFLMDTQYF. Written as DNA, the CDR3 is TGTGCCAGCAGCTTCTTGATGGATACGCAGTATTTT.

The genes are TRBV20-1 and TRBJ2-7, with a possible D match to TRBD2 (5 bases). There are 14 residues in the CDR3. V lost 6 bases to trimming and J lost 3 bases, with 18 bases between them. Germline lookup yields CDR1 DFQATT and CDR2 SNEGSKA (reference sequence). The CDR3 DNA reads TGCAGTGCCATCCCTAGAGGGCCCAACTACGAGCAGTACTTC. It yields the protein CSAIPRGPNYEQYF.

J is TRBJ2-1 and V is TRBV3-1, with 7 bases fitting TRBD1. CDR3 length: 14 amino acids. The germline V gene encodes CDR1 LGHDT and CDR2 YNNKEL (reference sequence). J was trimmed by 12 bases and V by 4 bases; bases with no gene match: 12. Written as DNA, the CDR3 is TGTGCCAGCAGCCTAAACGACAGGGAATTAGGGCAGTTCTTC. Translated, it gives CASSLNDRELGQFF.